This T cell receptor (beta chain) was recorded in a study of CD8 T cells in ankylosing spondylitis. General study results and limits: Seemingly characteristic of ankylosing spondylitis blood was a TCR beta motif consisting of about 8 highly homologous variants.

Only a few counts were recorded for this clonotype. Its antigen is unknown. One entry per CDR3 protein results from TCRdb running MiXCR on the 5' RACE reads. This table holds some 800,000 distinct CDR3 sequences, roughly 10% found once. Material: blood, either unsorted or a sorted T cell fraction (not recorded which). The TCR comes from a male donor with ankylosing spondylitis.

The DNA of the CDR3 is TGTGCCAGCAGTTACTCCGGCCAGGGGGAGAATTCACCCCTCCACTTT. This codes for CASSYSGQGENSPLHF. This chain connects TRBV6-2 or TRBV6-3 to TRBJ1-6, with TRBD1 matching 7 bases. The CDR3 spans 16 residues. The germline V gene has CDR1 MNHEY and CDR2 SVGEGT. Losses at the gene ends were 0 bases for V and 7 bases for J; bases not matched to a gene: 6.